The 14 T cell receptor beta chains below all came from one sample that was sequenced in a study of blood T cell repertoires in COVID-19. Generated by immunoSEQ multiplex PCR, the TCRdb table keeps only in-frame clones and is missing some. The repertoire holds approximately 300,000 clones, with more than 70% as singletons. What was sequenced was peripheral blood. The receptors stem from a man younger than 35 who had recovered from COVID-19.

This chain connects TRBV5-1 to TRBJ2-2; a possible D gene is TRBD1 (5 bases). Germline values: CDR1 SGHRS, CDR2 YFSETQ. The length of the CDR3 is 16 residues. Deletions cut 1 base from V and 1 base from J, with 11 bases between. The CDR3: CASSLSPRGNTGELFF. CDR3 nucleotides: TGCGCCAGCAGCTTGAGCCCAAGGGGGAACACCGGGGAGCTGTTTTTT. Supplemented by reference TRBV5-1 and TRBJ2-2, the full variable domain reads KAGVTQTPRYLIKTRGQQVTLSCSPISGHRSVSWYQQTPGQGLQFLFEYFSETQRNKGNFPGRFSGRQFSNSRSEMNVSTLELGDSALYLCASSLSPRGNTGELFFGEGSRLTVL.

This clone has only one observation. The chain employs TRBV19 and TRBJ1-4, with a possible D match to TRBD1 (6 bases). Germline assignment: CDR1 LNHDA and CDR2 SQIVND (reference sequence). V was cut by 5 bases and J by 5 bases, with 15 bases left in between. The CDR3 consists of 15 residues. DNA for the CDR3: TGTGCCAGTAGTGGGCCGGGACAACAGAATGAAAAACTGTTTTTT. Residues: CASSGPGQQNEKLFF.

In this sample, this clone turned up once. V and J are TRBV29-1 and TRBJ1-2; no firm D call. The CDR3 has 14 amino acids. Deletions cut 7 bases from V and 0 bases from J, with 15 bases between. CDR1 is SQVTM, CDR2 ANQGSEA, per germline. Here the CDR3 DNA reads TGCAGCGGGGAGGCGGGAGCAGCTAACTATGGCTACACCTTC. The encoded protein is CSGEAGAANYGYTF.

The chain recombines TRBV19 with TRBJ2-1; maybe TRBD1 (5 bases). Germline CDR1 reads LNHDA; CDR2 reads SQIVND (reference sequence). Trimming removed 3 bases from V and 8 bases from J, with 8 bases in between. CDR3 length: 12 amino acids. CDR3 residues: CASSIQGYEQFF. CDR3 in DNA: TGTGCCAGTAGTATCCAGGGTTATGAGCAGTTCTTC.

V is TRBV30 and J is TRBJ1-3, with 7 bases that match TRBD1. CDR1 and CDR2 (germline): GTSNPN, SVGIG (reference sequence). J was trimmed by 1 base and V by 2 bases; bases with no gene match: 5. This CDR3 contains 15 residues. This CDR3 is CAWSRTGDSGNTIYF. The CDR3, as DNA: TGTGCCTGGAGTCGAACAGGGGATTCTGGAAACACCATATATTTT.

J is TRBJ1-1 and V is TRBV7-2, with D hard to call. Per germline, CDR1 SGHTA and CDR2 FQGNSA. With 1 base removed from V and 0 bases from J, the gap between germline ends came to 6 bases. The CDR3 extends over 14 amino acids. The CDR3 spells CASSLGSVNTEAFF. As DNA, the CDR3 is TGTGCCAGCAGCTTAGGTTCGGTGAACACTGAAGCTTTCTTT.

This chain links TRBV29-1 with TRBJ2-3; TRBD2 matches at 13 bases. Losses at the gene ends were 5 bases for V and 1 base for J; bases not matched to a gene: 3. Per germline, CDR1 SQVTM and CDR2 ANQGSEA. The length of the CDR3 is 15 residues. The CDR3 is CSVSGLAGGTDTQYF. The CDR3 DNA follows: TGCAGCGTTTCCGGACTAGCGGGGGGCACAGATACGCAGTATTTT.

This sequence joins TRBV7-9 and TRBJ1-5; 7 bases are a match to TRBD1. Looked up from germline, CDR1 is SEHNR and CDR2 is FQNEAQ (reference sequence). V was clipped by 5 bases and J by 7 bases; unmatched bases: 8. The CDR3 contains 14 residues. The CDR3 sequence is CASSPQGVGQPQHF. As DNA, the CDR3 is TGTGCCAGCAGCCCTCAGGGGGTTGGCCAGCCCCAGCATTTT.

The chain has TRBV5-1 and TRBJ2-2; D is uncertain. The CDR3 consists of 15 residues. V gave up 7 bases and J gave up 5 bases, with 18 bases separating them. Germline V gives CDR1 SGHRS, CDR2 YFSETQ. CDR3 sequence reads: CASEREPRETGELFF. The CDR3 DNA is TGCGCCAGCGAGAGAGAGCCTAGAGAGACCGGGGAGCTGTTTTTT.

In this sample, this clone turned up once. This chain joins TRBV5-1 and TRBJ1-4; D may be TRBD1 (5 bases). Germline V lookup: CDR1 SGHRS, CDR2 YFSETQ. The CDR3 runs to 15 residues. Trimming removed 4 bases at V and 6 bases at J, with 16 bases between. This CDR3 is CASSPGRGRYEKLFF. The CDR3 bases are TGCGCCAGCAGCCCAGGGAGGGGCCGGTATGAAAAACTGTTTTTT.

This chain uses TRBV2 with TRBJ1-1; TRBD1 might be the D (5 bases). This CDR3 has 16 residues. V dropped 6 bases and J dropped 4 bases, with 21 bases sitting between them. CDR1 and CDR2 (germline): SNHLY, FYNNEI. The CDR3 loop is CASSLTPEGPTTEAFF. In DNA form, the CDR3 reads TGTGCCAGCAGCTTGACTCCGGAGGGACCGACCACTGAAGCTTTCTTT.

The chain has TRBV19 and TRBJ2-4, with D possibly TRBD2 on 6 matching bases. Trimming pared 6 bases from V and 9 bases from J, leaving 21 bases between. This CDR3 has 15 amino acids. Germline CDR1 is LNHDA and CDR2 is SQIVND (reference sequence). CDR3 region: CASRSGDREIGIQYF. In DNA, the CDR3 is TGTGCCAGTAGGTCCGGGGACCGGGAGATAGGCATTCAGTACTTC. The whole variable domain, remainder taken from reference TRBV19 and TRBJ2-4, is DGGITQSPKYLFRKEGQNVTLSCEQNLNHDAMYWYRQDPGQGLRLIYYSQIVNDFQKGDIAEGYSVSREKKESFPLTVTSAQKNPTAFYLCASRSGDREIGIQYFGAGTRLSVL.

The chain joins TRBV10-3 to TRBJ1-2; tentative D call: TRBD1 (6 bases). Looked up from germline, CDR1 is ENHRY and CDR2 is SYGVKD. The ends were cut back, 9 bases at V and 2 bases at J, with 19 bases in the middle. The CDR3 is made up of 15 amino acids. This chain's CDR3 is CAISIQGGQNYGYTF. For the CDR3, the DNA is TGTGCCATATCAATACAGGGCGGGCAAAACTATGGCTACACCTTC.

The V and J genes are TRBV6-5 and TRBJ2-6; D is unresolved. From germline, CDR1 is MNHEY and CDR2 SVGAGI. With 4 bases removed from V and 4 bases from J, the gap between germline ends came to 14 bases. There are 16 residues in the CDR3. Written as DNA, the CDR3 is TGTGCCAGCAGTTCCGCGAGTCTATCGGGGGCCAACGTCCTGACTTTC. Its protein product is CASSSASLSGANVLTF.